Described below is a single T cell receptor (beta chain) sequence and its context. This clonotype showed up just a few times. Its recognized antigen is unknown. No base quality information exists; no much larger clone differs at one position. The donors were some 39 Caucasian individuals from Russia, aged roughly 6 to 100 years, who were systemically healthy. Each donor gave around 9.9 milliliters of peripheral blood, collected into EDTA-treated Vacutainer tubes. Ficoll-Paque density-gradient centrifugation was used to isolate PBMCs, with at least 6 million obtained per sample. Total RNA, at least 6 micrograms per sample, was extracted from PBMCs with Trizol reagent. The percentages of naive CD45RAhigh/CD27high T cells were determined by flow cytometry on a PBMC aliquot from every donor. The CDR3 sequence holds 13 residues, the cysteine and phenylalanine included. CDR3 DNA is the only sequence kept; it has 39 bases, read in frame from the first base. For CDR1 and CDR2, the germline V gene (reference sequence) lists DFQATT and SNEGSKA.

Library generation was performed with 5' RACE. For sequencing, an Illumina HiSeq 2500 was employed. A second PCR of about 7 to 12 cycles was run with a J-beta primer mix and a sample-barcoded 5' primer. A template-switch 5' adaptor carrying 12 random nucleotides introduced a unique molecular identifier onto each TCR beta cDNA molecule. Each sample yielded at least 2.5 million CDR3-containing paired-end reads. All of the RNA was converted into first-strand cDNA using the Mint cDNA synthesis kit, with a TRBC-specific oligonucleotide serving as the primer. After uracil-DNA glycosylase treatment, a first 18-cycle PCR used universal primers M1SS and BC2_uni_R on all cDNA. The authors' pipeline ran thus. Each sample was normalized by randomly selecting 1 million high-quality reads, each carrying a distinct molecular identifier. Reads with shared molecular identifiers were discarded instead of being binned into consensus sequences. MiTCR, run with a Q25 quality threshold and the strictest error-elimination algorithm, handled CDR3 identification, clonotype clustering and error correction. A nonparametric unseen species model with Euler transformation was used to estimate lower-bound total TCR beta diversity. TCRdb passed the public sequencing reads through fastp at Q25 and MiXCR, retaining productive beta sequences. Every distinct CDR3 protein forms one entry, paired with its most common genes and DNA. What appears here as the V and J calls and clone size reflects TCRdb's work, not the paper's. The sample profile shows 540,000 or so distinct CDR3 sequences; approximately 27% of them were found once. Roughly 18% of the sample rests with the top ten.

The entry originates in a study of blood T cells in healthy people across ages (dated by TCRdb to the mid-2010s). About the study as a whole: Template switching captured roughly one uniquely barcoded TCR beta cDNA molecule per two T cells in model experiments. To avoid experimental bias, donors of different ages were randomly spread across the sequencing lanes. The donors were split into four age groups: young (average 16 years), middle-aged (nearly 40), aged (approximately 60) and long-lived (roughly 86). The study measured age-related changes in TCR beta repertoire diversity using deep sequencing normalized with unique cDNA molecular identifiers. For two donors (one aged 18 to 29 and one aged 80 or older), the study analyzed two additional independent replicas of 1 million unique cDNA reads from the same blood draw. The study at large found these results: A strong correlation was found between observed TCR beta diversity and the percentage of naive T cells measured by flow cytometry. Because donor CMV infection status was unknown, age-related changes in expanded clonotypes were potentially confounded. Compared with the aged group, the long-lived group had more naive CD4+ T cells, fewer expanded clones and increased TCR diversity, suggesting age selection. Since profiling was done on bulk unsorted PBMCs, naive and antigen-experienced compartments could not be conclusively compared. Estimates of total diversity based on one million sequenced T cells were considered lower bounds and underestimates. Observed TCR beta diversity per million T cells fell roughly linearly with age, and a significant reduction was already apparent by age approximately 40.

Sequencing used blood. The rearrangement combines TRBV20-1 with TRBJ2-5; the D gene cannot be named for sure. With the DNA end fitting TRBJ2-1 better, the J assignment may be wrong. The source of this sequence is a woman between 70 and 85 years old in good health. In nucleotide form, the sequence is TGCAGTGCTAGGGAGTCGTCCACCAATGAGCAGTTCTTC. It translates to CSARESSTNEQFF.